This TCR beta chain was sequenced during a study of blood T cell repertoires in COVID-19. This clone was found a few times. Germline assignment: CDR1 SGHTA and CDR2 FQGTGA. After removal of 8 bases from V and 2 bases from J, the junction contained 4 bases not matched to a gene. This CDR3 comprises 13 residues. Cohort assignment relied on participant-reported clinical history. Symptom resolution, clearance, or two negative PCRs marked donors in Cohort 3 as recovered. Methods used by the authors: The assay estimated nucleated cells by amplifying reference gene primers. Produced via immunoSEQ multiplex PCR; TCRdb's table is partial and in-frame only. The DNA gave D and trimming, while V, J and clone size come from that table. The data contain around 360,000 clones, approximately 84% of them singletons.

The source of this sequence is a woman in her thirties who had recovered from COVID-19. J is TRBJ1-1 and V is TRBV7-3; 8 positions match TRBD1. The specimen sequenced was PBMCs or T cells enriched from blood (not recorded which). In nucleotides, the CDR3 is TGTGCCAGCGGACAGGGCAAAAACACTGAAGCTTTCTTT. It translates to CASGQGKNTEAFF.